This T cell receptor beta chain was sequenced for a study of T cell repertoires in cytomegalovirus infection (dated by TCRdb to between 2018 and 2020). Looking at the study overall: Because public TCR beta signatures pointed to carriage of CMV infection together with the matching HLA type, the HLA type of each donor mattered for the analysis.

As to this clonotype: This clone's antigen is unknown. Base qualities are missing; no much larger clone stands one base away.

The paper's findings and limits, for the study overall: In both this cohort and an independent approximately 370-donor cohort, the cumulative frequency of public TCR beta family members distinguished carriers of CMV infection plus the relevant HLA type. In the ex vivo response, HLA-C-restricted CMV-specific TCR beta clonotypes were dominant, and in two of eight donors the single most frequent clonotype came from this HLA-C-restricted group.

Instrument used: Illumina HiSeq 1500. TCRdb trimmed the raw reads at Q25, called clones with MiXCR and kept productive beta chains. Each record represents a unique CDR3 protein, reported with the most common genes and DNA among its rows. For this sample there are approximately 180,000 distinct CDR3 sequences; 8.5% to 10% appear just once. The ten largest make up approximately 4.3% of the sample. The CDR3 holds 15 amino acids from the cysteine to the phenylalanine. Only the CDR3 DNA stays, 45 bases, in frame from base 1. As encoded in the germline V gene, CDR1 is SNHLY while CDR2 is FYNNEI. The germline V and J ends show losses of 8 bases and 4 bases respectively, and no gene match explains 9 bases of the junction.

The chain joins TRBV2 to TRBJ2-1; a stretch of 9 junction bases matches TRBD1. This receptor was identified in a human donor in good health (CMV status not recorded). Some clones in this sample may be carry-over from other donors' samples. The sequencing input was PBMCs. The CDR3 protein sequence reads: CASRRDREVYNEQFF. In nucleotides, the sequence is TGTGCCAGCCGGCGGGACAGGGAAGTTTACAATGAGCAGTTCTTC.